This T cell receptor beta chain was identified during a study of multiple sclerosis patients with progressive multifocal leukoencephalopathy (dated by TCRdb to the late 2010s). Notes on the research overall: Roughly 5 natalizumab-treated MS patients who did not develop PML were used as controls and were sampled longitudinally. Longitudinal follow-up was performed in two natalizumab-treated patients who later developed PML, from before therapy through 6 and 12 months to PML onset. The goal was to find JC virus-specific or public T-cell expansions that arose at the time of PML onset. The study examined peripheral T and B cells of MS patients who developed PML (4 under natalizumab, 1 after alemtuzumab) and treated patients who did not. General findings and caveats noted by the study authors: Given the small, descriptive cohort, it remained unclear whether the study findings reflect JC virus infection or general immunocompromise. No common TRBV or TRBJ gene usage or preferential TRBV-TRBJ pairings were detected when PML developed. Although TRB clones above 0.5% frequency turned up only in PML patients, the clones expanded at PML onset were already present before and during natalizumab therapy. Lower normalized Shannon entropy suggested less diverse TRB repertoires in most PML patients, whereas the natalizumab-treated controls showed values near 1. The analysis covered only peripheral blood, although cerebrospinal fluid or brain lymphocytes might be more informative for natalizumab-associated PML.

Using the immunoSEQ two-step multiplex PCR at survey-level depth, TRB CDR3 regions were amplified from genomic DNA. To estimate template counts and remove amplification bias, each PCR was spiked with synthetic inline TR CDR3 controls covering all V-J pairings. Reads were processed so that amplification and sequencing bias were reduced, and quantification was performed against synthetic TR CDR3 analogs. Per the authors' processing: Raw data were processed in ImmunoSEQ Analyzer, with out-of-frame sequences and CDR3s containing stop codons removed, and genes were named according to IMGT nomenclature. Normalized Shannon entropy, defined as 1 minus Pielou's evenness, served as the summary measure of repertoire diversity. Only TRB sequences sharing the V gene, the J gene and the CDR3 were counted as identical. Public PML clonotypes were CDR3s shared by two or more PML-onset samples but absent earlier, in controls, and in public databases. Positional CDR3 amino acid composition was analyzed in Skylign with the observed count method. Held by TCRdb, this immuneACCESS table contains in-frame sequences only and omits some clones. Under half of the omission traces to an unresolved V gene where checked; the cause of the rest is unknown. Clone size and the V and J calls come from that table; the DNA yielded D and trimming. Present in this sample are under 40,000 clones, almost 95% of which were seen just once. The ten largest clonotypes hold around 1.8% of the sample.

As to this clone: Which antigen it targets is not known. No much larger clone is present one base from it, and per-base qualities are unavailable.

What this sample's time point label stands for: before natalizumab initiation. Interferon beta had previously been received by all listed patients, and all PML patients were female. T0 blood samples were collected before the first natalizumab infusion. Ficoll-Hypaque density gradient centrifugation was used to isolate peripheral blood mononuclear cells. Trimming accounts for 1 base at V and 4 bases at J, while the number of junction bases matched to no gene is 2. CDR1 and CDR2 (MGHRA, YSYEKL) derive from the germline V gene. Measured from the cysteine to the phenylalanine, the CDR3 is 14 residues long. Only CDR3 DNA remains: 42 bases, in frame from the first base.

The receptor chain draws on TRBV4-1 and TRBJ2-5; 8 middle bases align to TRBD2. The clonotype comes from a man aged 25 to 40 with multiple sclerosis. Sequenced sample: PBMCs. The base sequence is TGCGCCAGCAGCCAAGCGGGAGGGCGAGAGACCCAGTACTTC. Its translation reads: CASSQAGGRETQYF.